This TCR beta chain derives from a study of CD8+ T cells in alopecia areata (dated 2018 in TCRdb). Notes on the research overall: The treated patients took part in an open-label pilot trial in which moderate-to-severe alopecia areata was treated with oral tofacitinib at 5 to 10 mg twice daily. RNA came from the PAXgene miRNA kit for fixed scalp, the miRNeasy kit for PBMCs, and the RNeasy kit for mouse skin. Amplification of TCRbeta CDR3 regions was done by immunoSEQ multiplex PCR using 35 Vbeta forward primers and 13 Jbeta reverse primers. Clonality in the scalp was compared among normal scalp (n=4), patchy alopecia areata scalp (n=8), and alopecia totalis/universalis scalp (n=8). Tofacitinib was given for 6 to 18 months, followed by 6 months of follow-up off drug to assess delayed response and recurrence. Disease severity in treated patients was measured with the SALT score, which quantifies the percentage of affected scalp surface area. In both human patients and the C3H/HeJ mouse model, the study applied high-throughput TCRbeta sequencing to look at T cell clonal expansion in alopecia areata. Biopsies were taken from tofacitinib-treated patients at baseline and at 4 and 24 weeks of treatment, and a later scalp biopsy was taken in several of the tofacitinib-treated patients. In humans, TCRbeta sequencing was performed on scalp tissue and on sorted CD4+ and CD8+ peripheral blood T cells from healthy controls and from patients with patchy or totalis/universalis alopecia areata. Summary of the overall study and its limitations: Tofacitinib significantly lowered scalp clonality and the number of expanded CD8+ clones among the top 100 scalp clones. Because the treated cohort was small and had just a single nonresponder, larger studies are needed to establish links between baseline CD8+ expansion and response. Resident alphabeta T cells in normal human skin are also sequenced, complicating scalp TCR repertoire analysis, unlike mouse skin dominated by gammadelta T cells. Compared with mice, TCR sequences shared between patients were less clear, possibly partly because of HLA diversity across the patient population. Lesional scalp, especially in alopecia totalis/universalis, showed higher clonality and more expanded CD8+ clones than normal scalp, suggesting antigenic drive. Many expanded lesional clones persisted in scalp and blood during tofacitinib treatment, which may partly explain relapse after stopping treatment.

The CDR3 has 14 amino acids, counting the end cysteine and phenylalanine. Only CDR3 DNA remains: 42 bases, in frame from the first base. CDR1 and CDR2 were assigned from the germline V gene as SGHTA and FQGNSA. Relative to germline, V is missing 4 bases and J is missing 6 bases, with 8 bases of the junction outside any gene match. On this clone: Its specific antigen is unknown. Nothing much larger sits one base from this clone, and base qualities are not available.

Library method: the immunoSEQ multiplex PCR assay. RNA was extracted from all samples and reverse transcribed into cDNA as template for TCR sequencing. First-strand cDNA was synthesized using SuperScript III with a 2:1 mix of oligo-dT and random hexamers. A synthetic immune receptor repertoire was used to assess amplification bias, and residual bias was removed computationally. The original methods were these. Raw reads were preprocessed to remove errors, and CDR3 was defined by IMGT conventions from the conserved cysteine to phenylalanine. Clonality was computed as 1 minus the Shannon entropy, with the entropy normalized by log2 of the number of productive unique TCRs. Scalp TCRbeta sequences were cross-referenced with sorted blood CD4 and CD8 repertoires so that the CD4 or CD8 identity of scalp clones could be inferred. The source is immuneACCESS, and TCRdb retained only in-frame sequences with V and J called. Part of the clones is not carried over; for the studies checked, unresolved V genes explain less than half of this, and the remainder is unexplained. For V, J and clone size, that table is used; D and trimming come from the DNA. This sample gives more than 200,000 clones in total; 50% to 75% of them show up just once. 4% to 4.5% of the sample comes from the top ten.

The time point label for this specimen denotes: more than three weeks on oral tofacitinib. The sample's treatment or condition label, in plain terms: oral pan-JAK inhibitor, 5-10 mg twice daily. Lesional scalp punch biopsies and peripheral blood were collected from alopecia areata patients. PBMCs were separated by density centrifugation and stained for CD3, CD4 and CD8, after which CD4+ and CD8+ T cells were sorted on a FACSAria. The chain is made from TRBV7-2 and TRBJ1-2; TRBD1 fits 7 bases in the junction. This sequence was found in a human donor with alopecia areata. Sequencing used CD4+ T cells sorted from blood, obtained at week 4, from a patient treated with tofacitinib. DNA sequence: TGTGCCAGCAGCTCCAGGGGGGGGCTAGATGGCTACACCTTC. It codes for CASSSRGGLDGYTF.